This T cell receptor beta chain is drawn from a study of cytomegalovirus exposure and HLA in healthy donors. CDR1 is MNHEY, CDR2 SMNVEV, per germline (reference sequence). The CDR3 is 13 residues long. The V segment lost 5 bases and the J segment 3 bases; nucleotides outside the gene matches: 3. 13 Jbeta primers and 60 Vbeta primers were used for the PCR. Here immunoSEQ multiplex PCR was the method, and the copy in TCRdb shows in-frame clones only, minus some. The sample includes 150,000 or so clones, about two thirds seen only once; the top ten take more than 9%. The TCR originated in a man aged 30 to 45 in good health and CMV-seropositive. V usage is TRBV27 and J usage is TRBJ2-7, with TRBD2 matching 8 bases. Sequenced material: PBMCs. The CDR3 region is CASSVLAGYEQYF. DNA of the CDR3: TGTGCCAGCAGTGTCCTAGCGGGCTACGAGCAGTACTTC.